This is a list of T cell receptor beta chains from one sample in a study of cytomegalovirus exposure and HLA in healthy donors. The protocol was immunoSEQ multiplex PCR, while the TCRdb copy is restricted to in-frame clones and leaves out a portion. The table records fewer than 250,000 clones, roughly 85% of them present only once. The specimen sequenced was PBMCs. The receptors stem from a male donor in good health and CMV-seronegative. CDR3s include the opening cysteine and the closing phenylalanine or tryptophan. The D gene is left open where the match is weak. The size field is filled for only some rows; it gives once, few, many or a size class.

d_call j_call v_call clone_size cdr3_aa cdr3_nt
TRBD2 TRBJ2-1 TRBV27 . CASIPTGTSGSGASYNEQFF TGTGCCAGCATTCCGACCGGGACTAGCGGGAGTGGGGCGTCCTACAATGAGCAGTTCTTC
TRBD2 TRBJ2-2 TRBV6-6 . CASSSGGTSNTGELFF TGTGCCAGCAGTTCGGGGGGGACATCGAACACCGGGGAGCTGTTTTTT
. TRBJ2-2 TRBV2 . CASSDRVYTGELFF TGTGCCAGCAGTGACAGGGTGTACACCGGGGAGCTGTTTTTT
. TRBJ1-1 TRBV28 . CASSSSTPDTEAFF TGTGCCAGCAGTTCCTCCACCCCGGACACTGAAGCTTTCTTT
. TRBJ1-2 TRBV5-4 . CASSLDGGGYTF TGTGCCAGCAGCTTGGACGGAGGGGGCTACACCTTC
. TRBJ2-2 TRBV29-1 . CSVDSRIGELFF TGCAGCGTTGATTCTAGGATCGGGGAGCTGTTTTTT
TRBD1 TRBJ2-7 TRBV28 few CASSRFAGGPYEQYF TGTGCCAGCAGCCGATTCGCAGGGGGTCCCTACGAGCAGTACTTC
. TRBJ2-7 TRBV6-9 few CDKGGALSYEQYF TGTGACAAGGGCGGGGCCCTCTCCTACGAGCAGTACTTC
. TRBJ2-7 TRBV9 . CASSVGDISYEQYF TGTGCCAGCAGCGTAGGGGACATCTCCTACGAGCAGTACTTC
TRBD1 TRBJ1-1 TRBV5-6 once CASSLFSGQGTMNTEAFF TGTGCCAGCAGCTTGTTTTCGGGACAGGGAACGATGAACACTGAAGCTTTCTTT
TRBD1 TRBJ2-7 TRBV5-1 . CASALTTGGIDEQYF TGCGCCAGCGCCCTCACGACAGGGGGTATCGACGAGCAGTACTTC
TRBD1 TRBJ1-6 TRBV28 . CASSLGGRGSYNSPLHF TGTGCCAGCAGTTTAGGGGGCAGGGGGTCGTATAATTCACCCCTCCACTTT
. TRBJ2-3 TRBV19 . CASTPGGSTDTQYF TGTGCCAGTACGCCCGGGGGTAGCACAGATACGCAGTATTTT
. TRBJ1-2 TRBV7-2 . CASSLVQDYGYTF TGTGCCAGCAGCTTAGTACAGGACTATGGCTACACCTTC
. TRBJ1-1 TRBV11-1 . CASTHRSGGRDTEAFF TGTGCCAGCACCCACCGGTCCGGGGGGCGCGACACTGAAGCTTTCTTT
. TRBJ1-4 TRBV5-6 . CASSLALNEKLFF TGTGCCAGCAGCTTGGCCCTAAATGAAAAACTGTTTTTT
. TRBJ1-2 TRBV6-5 . CASSGLQGGNYGYTF TGTGCCAGCAGTGGCCTACAGGGCGGCAACTATGGCTACACCTTC
TRBD2 TRBJ2-1 TRBV4-2 . CASSQEGRTSGSDEQFF TGTGCCAGCAGCCAAGAAGGAAGGACTAGCGGGAGCGATGAGCAGTTCTTC
TRBD1 TRBJ1-4 TRBV7-9 . CASSSGQATNEKLFF TGTGCCAGCAGCTCTGGACAGGCGACTAATGAAAAACTGTTTTTT
. TRBJ1-3 TRBV5-1 few CASSLDRGDRGNTIYF TGCGCCAGCAGCTTAGACCGGGGAGATCGCGGAAACACCATATATTTT
. TRBJ1-1 TRBV30 once CASSGRGMNTEAFF TGTGCCTCAAGCGGGCGGGGCATGAACACTGAAGCTTTCTTT
. TRBJ2-1 TRBV21-1 . CASSKVRTRDNEQFF TGTGCCAGCAGCAAGGTCCGGACTAGAGACAATGAGCAGTTCTTC
TRBD1 TRBJ1-6 TRBV29-1 . CSVQEDRGYSPLHF TGCAGCGTTCAGGAGGACAGGGGATATTCACCCCTCCACTTT
TRBD1 TRBJ2-1 TRBV7-9 . CASSPQGASYNEQFF TGTGCCAGCAGCCCCCAGGGGGCCTCCTACAATGAGCAGTTCTTC
TRBD1 TRBJ1-5 TRBV5-6 once CASSSQVGTGDQPQHF TGTGCCAGCAGCTCCCAGGTGGGGACAGGTGATCAGCCCCAGCATTTT
. TRBJ2-4 TRBV7-8 . CASSQDGSVSIAKNIQYF TGTGCCAGCAGCCAGGATGGTAGCGTGTCGATAGCCAAAAACATTCAGTACTTC
. TRBJ1-4 TRBV7-9 . CASSLSANEKLFF TGTGCCAGCAGCTTAAGCGCTAATGAAAAACTGTTTTTT
TRBD1 TRBJ1-2 TRBV6-5 . CASSYLTGAKYGYTF TGTGCCAGCAGTTACCTGACAGGGGCAAAATATGGCTACACCTTC
TRBD1 TRBJ1-2 TRBV2 once CASSGYRRGDYGYTF TGTGCCAGCAGTGGATACCGCAGGGGGGACTATGGCTACACCTTC
. TRBJ2-7 TRBV5-4 few CASSFTGSAYEQYF TGTGCCAGCAGCTTCACAGGGAGTGCCTACGAGCAGTACTTC
. TRBJ1-6 TRBV5-1 . CASSQQGVANSPLHF TGCGCCAGCAGCCAACAGGGCGTAGCTAATTCACCCCTCCACTTT
TRBD1 TRBJ1-4 TRBV7-8 . CASSLAETGALVNEKLFF TGTGCCAGCAGCTTAGCGGAGACAGGGGCGCTAGTTAATGAAAAACTGTTTTTT
TRBD1 TRBJ2-7 TRBV6-1 . CASSDRGYEQYF TGTGCCAGCAGTGACAGGGGGTACGAGCAGTACTTC
TRBD1 TRBJ1-1 TRBV7-8 . CASSPGTGANTEAFF TGTGCCAGCAGCCCCGGGACAGGGGCGAACACTGAAGCTTTCTTT
. TRBJ1-1 TRBV7-2 . CASSQPRSTVEAFF TGTGCCAGCAGCCAACCTCGTTCGACAGTTGAAGCTTTCTTT
TRBD1 TRBJ2-3 TRBV4-3 . CASSQVQGLIPTDTQYF TGCGCCAGCAGCCAAGTACAGGGGTTGATTCCCACAGATACGCAGTATTTT
. TRBJ1-2 TRBV4-3 . CASSRGEGQSF TGCGCCAGCAGTCGCGGGGAGGGCCAGAGCTTC